This section outlines one T cell receptor beta chain sequence together with its context. The data were taken from a study of long-term antiretroviral therapy in people with HIV. J was trimmed by 8 bases and V by 1 base; bases with no gene match: 4. This CDR3 region has 15 residues. The germline V gene encodes CDR1 MGHRA and CDR2 YSYEKL. Researchers report immunoSEQ v3.0 was run at survey level. Sequencing was performed with immunoSEQ multiplex PCR; in TCRdb, only in-frame clones are kept and a portion is missing. The table includes about 30,000 clones, roughly 88% detected once. This TCR came from a middle-aged man with HIV. This sample comprised unsorted PBMCs, obtained 3 years after starting antiretroviral therapy. The gene calls are TRBV4-1 and TRBJ2-4; TRBD1 matches at 11 bases. CDR3 coding DNA: TGCGCCAGCAGCCAAGTTTGGGACAGGGGGTACATTCAGTACTTC. It codes for CASSQVWDRGYIQYF.